This T cell receptor (beta chain) was documented in a study of T cells in Graves' hyperthyroidism and ophthalmopathy. For this clonotype: The antigen remains undetermined.

Germline assignment: CDR1 MNHNY and CDR2 SVGAGI (reference sequence). This CDR3 comprises 16 residues. The junction had 7 bases not matched to a gene; V was cut back by 0 bases and J by 9 bases. The study excluded patients with uncontrolled infection, other autoimmune disease, pregnancy or lactation. Amplified regions were TCR beta CDR3 sequences from RNA transcripts. TCR CDR3 underwent first-round RT-PCR with the HTBI primer set. Using its own MiXCR run on the multiplex PCR reads, TCRdb lists one record per CDR3 protein. The sample shows hundreds of thousands of distinct CDR3 sequences, 20% to 25% of them seen only once. Overall study findings and caveats: Most clonotypes expanded in the thyroid (above 0.001) were also present in blood.

This sequence joins TRBV6-6 and TRBJ1-6, with 8 nucleotides matching TRBD1. The sequence was collected from a man aged 25 to 40 with Graves' ophthalmopathy. Sequencing used blood. DNA for the CDR3: TGTGCCAGCAGTTACTCGTCAGGGGGCGTTGGTTCACCCCTCCACTTT. This translates into CASSYSSGGVGSPLHF.